What follows is one TCR beta chain and its context. This specimen belongs to a study of blood T cell repertoires in COVID-19. Study overall: Researchers got acute and convalescent COVID-19 samples from the United States, Italy and Spain. T cells, B-cell-depleted T cells, or PBMCs supplied cDNA or gDNA.

Original analysis: The authors estimated nucleated cell counts from reference gene primer amplification. Only in-frame clones appear in the TCRdb table, and some are missing; sequencing was by immunoSEQ multiplex PCR. Clone size and the V and J calls come from that table; the DNA yielded D and trimming. The table shows 400,000 to 450,000 clones, with roughly 85% occurring only once. J lost 9 bases, V lost 10 bases, and 10 bases had no gene match. The CDR3 is 14 amino acids. Germline V gene data show CDR1 as WNHNN and CDR2 as SYGVQD (reference sequence). The receptor comes from a woman in her 30s with active or convalescent COVID-19. The material sequenced was peripheral blood. V gene TRBV10-1 combines with J gene TRBJ1-6, with 9 bases matching TRBD1. The CDR3 DNA is TGCGCCACTTCGGGACAGGGCTTGAGTTCACCCCTCCACTTT. This gives the protein CATSGQGLSSPLHF.